A selection of T cell receptor beta chains follows, all from one sample in a study of blood T cell repertoires in COVID-19. Profiling relied on immunoSEQ multiplex PCR, and the TCRdb table lists in-frame clones only, not all of them. This table holds 140,000 to 150,000 clones, approximately 87% found once. The source material was PBMCs or T cells enriched from blood (not recorded which). The receptors were sampled from a man between 60 and 75 years old who had recovered from COVID-19. Both conserved end residues are part of each CDR3. A D gene is named only where the DNA matches it firmly. Part of the rows lack a size; the others show once, few, many or a class for expanded clones.

d_call	v_call	clone_size	j_call	cdr3_nt	cdr3_aa
TRBD1	TRBV5-4	NA	TRBJ1-2	TGTGCCAGCAGCTTGGGGGGGGACAGGTCCTATGGCTACACCTTC	CASSLGGDRSYGYTF
TRBD1	TRBV28	NA	TRBJ1-4	TGTGCCAGCAGGGCTGAGGACAGGGTTCATGAAAAACTGTTTTTT	CASRAEDRVHEKLFF
NA	TRBV5-4	few	TRBJ2-3	TGTGCCAGCAGCTTACCGGGAGGCACAGATACGCAGTATTTT	CASSLPGGTDTQYF
NA	TRBV2	NA	TRBJ1-5	TGTGCCAGCAGTGGGTCAAGGGGCGGTCAAAGCAATCAGCCCCAGCATTTT	CASSGSRGGQSNQPQHF
TRBD1	TRBV28	NA	TRBJ2-7	TGTGCCAGCCAAGCGGGACAGGGCGAGCAGTACTTC	CASQAGQGEQYF
NA	TRBV29-1	NA	TRBJ2-3	TGCAGCGGAGACGAGGGCAGGGGAACAGATACGCAGTATTTT	CSGDEGRGTDTQYF
NA	TRBV6-6	NA	TRBJ2-5	TGTGCCAGCAGTCGGGAGAACCAAGAGACCCAGTACTTC	CASSRENQETQYF
NA	TRBV10-1	NA	TRBJ2-1	TGCGCCAGCAGTGAGTCCAGCGGGGAGCAGTTCTTC	CASSESSGEQFF
TRBD1	TRBV5-4	NA	TRBJ1-2	TGTGCCAGCAGCCGCGGACAGGGGGTGAGAGCAGACTATGGCTACACCTTC	CASSRGQGVRADYGYTF
TRBD1	TRBV2	NA	TRBJ2-7	TGTGCCAGCAGTAAACAGGGGGCGAGTTACGAGCAGTACTTC	CASSKQGASYEQYF
NA	TRBV19	NA	TRBJ2-1	TGTGCCAGTAGTGTAAACCGGGACTCAGCTTACAATGAGCAGTTCTTC	CASSVNRDSAYNEQFF
NA	TRBV18	NA	TRBJ1-4	TGTGCCAGCTCACGGGGGGATGCTGAAAAACTGTTTTTT	CASSRGDAEKLFF
NA	TRBV9	NA	TRBJ1-2	TGTGCCAGCAGCGTAGCCGAGGCGTATGGCTACACCTTC	CASSVAEAYGYTF
TRBD1	TRBV2	NA	TRBJ1-5	TGTGCCAGCAGCGAGGGACAGAACTTCAATCAGCCCCAGCATTTT	CASSEGQNFNQPQHF
TRBD1	TRBV14	NA	TRBJ1-2	TGTGCCAGCAGCCGATCGTGGGACAGGGGGGCTAACTATGGCTACACCTTC	CASSRSWDRGANYGYTF
NA	TRBV18	NA	TRBJ1-4	TGTGCCAGCTCACCAAGGCAGGGGACTAATGAAAAACTGTTTTTT	CASSPRQGTNEKLFF
NA	TRBV11-3	NA	TRBJ2-1	TGTGCCAGCAGCTTAGGGGCTACACGGTACAATGAGCAGTTCTTC	CASSLGATRYNEQFF
NA	TRBV9	once	TRBJ2-1	TGTGCCAGCAGCGTAGGAGGGGGTTGGGATGAGCAGTTCTTC	CASSVGGGWDEQFF
TRBD1	TRBV5-4	once	TRBJ1-4	TGTGCCAGCAGCTTTGAAAGGCGGTCCGGGGACAGAAATGAAAAACTGTTTTTT	CASSFERRSGDRNEKLFF
TRBD2	TRBV4-2	NA	TRBJ2-1	TGTGCCAGCAGCCAAGAGACTAGCGGCAGCTCCTACAATGAGCAGTTCTTC	CASSQETSGSSYNEQFF
TRBD1	TRBV7-6	once	TRBJ1-5	TGTGCCAGCAGCTTAGGGACAGGAAGCAATCAGCCCCAGCATTTT	CASSLGTGSNQPQHF
TRBD1	TRBV5-5	NA	TRBJ1-2	TGTGCCAGCAGGATGGAGGGGGCACTTGACTATGGCTACACCTTC	CASRMEGALDYGYTF
TRBD1	TRBV18	once	TRBJ2-5	TGTGCCAGCTCACGGGGACAGAGCCAAGAGACCCAGTACTTC	CASSRGQSQETQYF
NA	TRBV18	once	TRBJ1-5	TGTGCCAGCTCACAAAGGGGACTGGCTGGGGGTCAGCCCCAGCATTTT	CASSQRGLAGGQPQHF
NA	TRBV6-1	once	TRBJ2-7	TGTGCCAGCAGTGATTTGTCTGACACCTACGAGCAGTACTTC	CASSDLSDTYEQYF
TRBD1	TRBV10-3	NA	TRBJ2-1	TGTGCCATCAGCGGGACAGTTTACAATGAGCAGTTCTTC	CAISGTVYNEQFF
TRBD2	TRBV20-1	NA	TRBJ2-1	TGCAGTGCTAGTACTAGCGGGGGCGGTTTTTGGGACTACAATGAGCAGTTCTTC	CSASTSGGGFWDYNEQFF
TRBD1	TRBV18	NA	TRBJ2-2	TGTGCCAGCTCACACTTGGGACAGGCAAGAACGGCGAACACCGGGGAGCTGTTTTTT	CASSHLGQARTANTGELFF
NA	TRBV28	NA	TRBJ1-6	TGTGCCAGCGCAACGGGGGGTAATAATTCACCCCTCCACTTT	CASATGGNNSPLHF
NA	TRBV9	NA	TRBJ1-2	TGTGCCAGCAGCTCAACCCTAACGGGAGGCTACACCTTC	CASSSTLTGGYTF
NA	TRBV28	NA	TRBJ1-1	TGTGCCAGCAGACTACTAGGGGGTTTTACTGAAGCTTTCTTT	CASRLLGGFTEAFF
NA	TRBV19	NA	TRBJ1-5	TGTGCCAGTAGTATTCAGGGATTGGAGCCCCAGCATTTT	CASSIQGLEPQHF
NA	TRBV11-2	NA	TRBJ1-5	TGTGCCAGCAGCTTCGGGAGCAATCAGCCCCAGCATTTT	CASSFGSNQPQHF
TRBD2	TRBV28	NA	TRBJ2-7	TGTGCCAGCAGTTACTCCGGGACTAGTGGCTACGAGCAGTACTTC	CASSYSGTSGYEQYF
TRBD1	TRBV10-3	NA	TRBJ2-2	TGTGCCACAAGTCTGACAGGGACCGGGGAGCTGTTTTTT	CATSLTGTGELFF
NA	TRBV4-2	NA	TRBJ2-7	TGTGCCAGCAGCCCTCGGCTAGGAGGTAGATACGAGCAGTACTTC	CASSPRLGGRYEQYF
NA	TRBV3-1/TRBV3-2	NA	TRBJ2-2	TGTGCCAGCAGCCAAGATCTGGGCCTGTCGAACACCGGGGAGCTGTTTTTT	CASSQDLGLSNTGELFF
TRBD2	TRBV6-1	NA	TRBJ2-2	TGTGCCAGCAGTGCCTTGAGGCGGGGGGCGGGCACCGGGGAGCTGTTTTTT	CASSALRRGAGTGELFF
NA	TRBV2	once	TRBJ1-1	TGTGCCAGCAGTGGCAGGAAAATGAACACTGAAGCTTTCTTT	CASSGRKMNTEAFF
TRBD1	TRBV4-1	many	TRBJ1-6	TGCGCCAGCAGCCAAGGAATAGGGGGCCCTTCACCCCTCCACTTT	CASSQGIGGPSPLHF
TRBD1	TRBV27	NA	TRBJ2-1	TGTGCCAGCAGTCCGGACAGGGTTGTCGACAATGAGCAGTTCTTC	CASSPDRVVDNEQFF
NA	TRBV5-6	NA	TRBJ2-5	TGTGCCAGCAGCTCGAAGGCGGGAAGCGGGGAGACCCAGTACTTC	CASSSKAGSGETQYF
TRBD1	TRBV6-5	NA	TRBJ2-7	TGTGCCAGCAGTTACTTTATGGGGACAGGGTATGGCGAGCAGTACTTC	CASSYFMGTGYGEQYF
NA	TRBV7-9	NA	TRBJ1-1	TGTGCCAGCAGCTTGAGAGAAGCTTTCTTT	CASSLREAFF
NA	TRBV3-1/TRBV3-2	once	TRBJ1-6	TGTGCCAGCAGCCATGGAAGGGGATCGAATTCACCCCTCCACTTT	CASSHGRGSNSPLHF
NA	TRBV7-9	few	TRBJ2-7	TGTGCCAGCAGCTTAGAAGGTGGGAGCCGCTTC	CASSLEGGSRF
NA	TRBV6-5	NA	TRBJ2-7	TGTGCCAGCAGTCAGCGGGACATGAGCTCCTACGAGCAGTACTTC	CASSQRDMSSYEQYF
TRBD1	TRBV5-5	NA	TRBJ2-3	TGTGCCAGCAGCTTGGACGGGGACAGTGGCACAGATACGCAGTATTTT	CASSLDGDSGTDTQYF
NA	TRBV5-6	NA	TRBJ1-1	TGTGCCAGCAGTCGGTACAAGCGGGCTTTCTTT	CASSRYKRAFF
TRBD2	TRBV29-1	NA	TRBJ2-5	TGCAGCGGAAAGCTAGCGGGAGGGGAGACCCAGTACTTC	CSGKLAGGETQYF
TRBD1	TRBV11-1	NA	TRBJ1-1	TGTGCCAGCAGCGTAGTGGGACAGGGGGCTGAAGCTTTCTTT	CASSVVGQGAEAFF